The clone carrying this T cell receptor (beta chain) was detected a few times. Its antigen remains unknown. The data stem from a study of T-cell memory formation after mild COVID-19. Each CDR3 protein is one row after TCRdb ran MiXCR on the 5' RACE reads. The sample contains about 300,000 distinct CDR3 sequences, approximately 20% of which appear only once. The CDR3 has 11 amino acids. Trimming took 7 bases from V and 4 from J, leaving 7 bases between them. Germline V gene sequence: CDR1 MNHEY, CDR2 SVGAGI. Notes on the study in general: Contracting clones from day 15 to 85 showed balanced CD4/CD8; later expanders favored CD4+. The authors did not confirm SARS-CoV-2 specificity of second-wave clones peaking day 37.

Sequenced input: PBMCs or a T cell subset sorted from them (not recorded which). This clonotype was sampled from a man aged 18 to 30 who had mild COVID-19 (a few samples of this study predate the infection). Cell type and time point are not known. The rearrangement uses TRBV6-5 and TRBJ2-5; a weak D match, TRBD2 (5 bases). Here the CDR3 reads CASTRGETQYF. The CDR3 coding sequence is TGTGCCAGCACCCGGGGAGAGACCCAGTACTTC.